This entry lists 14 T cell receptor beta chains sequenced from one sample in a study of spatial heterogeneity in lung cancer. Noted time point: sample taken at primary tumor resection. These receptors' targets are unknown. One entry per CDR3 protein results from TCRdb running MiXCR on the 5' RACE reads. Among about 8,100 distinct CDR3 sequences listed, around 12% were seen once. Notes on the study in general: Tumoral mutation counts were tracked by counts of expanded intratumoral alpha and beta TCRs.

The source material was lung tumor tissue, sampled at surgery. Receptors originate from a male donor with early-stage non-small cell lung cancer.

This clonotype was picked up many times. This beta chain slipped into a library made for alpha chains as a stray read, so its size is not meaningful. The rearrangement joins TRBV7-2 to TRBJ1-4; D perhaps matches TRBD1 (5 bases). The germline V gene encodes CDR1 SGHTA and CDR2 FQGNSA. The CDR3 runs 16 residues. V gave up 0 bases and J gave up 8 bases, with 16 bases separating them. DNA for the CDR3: TGTGCCAGCAGCTTAGCTCAGGGAGTGGTTGGAGAAAAACTGTTTTTT. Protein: CASSLAQGVVGEKLFF.

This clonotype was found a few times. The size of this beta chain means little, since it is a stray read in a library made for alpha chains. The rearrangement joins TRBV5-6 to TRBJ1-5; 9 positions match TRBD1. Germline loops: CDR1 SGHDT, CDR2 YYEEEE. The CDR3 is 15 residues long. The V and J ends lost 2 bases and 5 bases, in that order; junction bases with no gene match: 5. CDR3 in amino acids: CASSFRDRVDQPQHF. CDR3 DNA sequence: TGTGCCAGCAGCTTCCGGGACAGGGTTGATCAGCCCCAGCATTTT.

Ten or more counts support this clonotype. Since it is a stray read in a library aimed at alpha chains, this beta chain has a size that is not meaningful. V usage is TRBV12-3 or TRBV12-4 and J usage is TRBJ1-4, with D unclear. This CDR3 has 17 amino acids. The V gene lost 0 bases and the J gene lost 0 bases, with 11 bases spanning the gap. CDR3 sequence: CASSLARGVSTNEKLFF. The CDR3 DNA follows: TGTGCCAGCAGTTTAGCGCGAGGAGTCTCAACTAATGAAAAACTGTTTTTT.

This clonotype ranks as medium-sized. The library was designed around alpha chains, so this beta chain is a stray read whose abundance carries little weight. This CDR3 is CASTAGPNTGELFF. The CDR3 DNA follows: TGTGCCAGCACCGCGGGTCCGAACACCGGGGAGCTGTTTTTT. This chain uses TRBV9 with TRBJ2-2; possible D gene TRBD2, 5 bases. V was clipped by 6 bases and J by 0 bases, with 9 bases between them. Germline loops: CDR1 SGDLS, CDR2 YYNGEE. The CDR3 has 14 amino acids.

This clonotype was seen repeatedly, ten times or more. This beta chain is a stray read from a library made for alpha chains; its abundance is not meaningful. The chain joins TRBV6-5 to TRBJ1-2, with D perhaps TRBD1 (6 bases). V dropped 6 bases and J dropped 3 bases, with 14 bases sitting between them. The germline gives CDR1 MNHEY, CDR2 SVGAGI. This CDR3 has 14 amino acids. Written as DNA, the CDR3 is TGTGCCAGCAGCTCCACTACAGGGCACTATGGCTACACCTTC. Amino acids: CASSSTTGHYGYTF.

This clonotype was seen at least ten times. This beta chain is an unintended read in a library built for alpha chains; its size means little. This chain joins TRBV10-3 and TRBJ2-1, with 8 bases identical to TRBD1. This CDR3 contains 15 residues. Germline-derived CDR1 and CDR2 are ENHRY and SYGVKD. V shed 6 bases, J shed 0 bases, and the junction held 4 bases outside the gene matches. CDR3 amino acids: CAISLTGGSYNEQFF. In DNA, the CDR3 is TGTGCCATCAGCCTCACAGGGGGCTCCTACAATGAGCAGTTCTTC.

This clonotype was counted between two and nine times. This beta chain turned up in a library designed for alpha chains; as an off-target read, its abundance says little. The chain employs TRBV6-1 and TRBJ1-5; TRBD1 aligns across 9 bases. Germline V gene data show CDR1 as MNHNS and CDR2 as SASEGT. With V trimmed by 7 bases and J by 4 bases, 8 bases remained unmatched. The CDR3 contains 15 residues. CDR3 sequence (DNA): TGTGCCAGCACTGGGACAGGGAAGGGGAATCAGCCCCAGCATTTT. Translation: CASTGTGKGNQPQHF.

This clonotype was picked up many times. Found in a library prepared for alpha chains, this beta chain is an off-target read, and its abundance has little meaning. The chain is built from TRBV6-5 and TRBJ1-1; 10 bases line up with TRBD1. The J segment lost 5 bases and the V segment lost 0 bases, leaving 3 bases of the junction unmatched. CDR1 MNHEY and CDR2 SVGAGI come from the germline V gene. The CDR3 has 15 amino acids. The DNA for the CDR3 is TGTGCCAGCAGTTACTCATGGACAGGGGGGACTGAAGCTTTCTTT. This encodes CASSYSWTGGTEAFF.

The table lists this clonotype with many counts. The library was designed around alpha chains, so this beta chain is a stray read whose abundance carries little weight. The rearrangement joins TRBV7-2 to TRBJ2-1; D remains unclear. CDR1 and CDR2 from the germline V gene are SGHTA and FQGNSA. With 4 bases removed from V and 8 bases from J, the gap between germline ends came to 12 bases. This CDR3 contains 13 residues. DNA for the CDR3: TGTGCCAGCAGCTCCCAAACCTGGGATGAGCAGTTCTTC. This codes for CASSSQTWDEQFF.

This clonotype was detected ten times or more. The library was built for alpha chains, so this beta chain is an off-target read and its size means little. As DNA, the CDR3 is TGTGCCAGCAGTATCAGGGACGGACATAATTCACCCCTCCACTTT. This translates into CASSIRDGHNSPLHF. V gene TRBV12-3 or TRBV12-4 combines with J gene TRBJ1-6, with D tentatively TRBD1 (5 bases). Trimming cost V 5 bases and J 5 bases, with 13 bases left between them. This CDR3 has 15 amino acids.

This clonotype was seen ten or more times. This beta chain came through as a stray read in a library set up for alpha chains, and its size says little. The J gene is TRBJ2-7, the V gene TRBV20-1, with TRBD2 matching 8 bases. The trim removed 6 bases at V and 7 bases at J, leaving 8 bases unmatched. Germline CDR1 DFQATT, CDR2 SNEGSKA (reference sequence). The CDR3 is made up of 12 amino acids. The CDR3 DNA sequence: TGCAGTGCCCCCGGGGGGGCGAGGGAGCAGTACTTC. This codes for CSAPGGAREQYF.

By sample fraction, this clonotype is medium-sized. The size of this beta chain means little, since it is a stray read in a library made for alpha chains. DNA of the CDR3: TGTGCCAGCAGCGAGGGACTAGCGGGAGGACCCTTTAGCACAGATACGCAGTATTTT. It encodes CASSEGLAGGPFSTDTQYF. The V gene is TRBV2, the J gene TRBJ2-3; the match to TRBD2 covers 15 bases. The CDR3 spans 19 residues. Germline loops: CDR1 SNHLY, CDR2 FYNNEI. V dropped 6 bases and J dropped 0; count of bases not matched to a gene: 10.

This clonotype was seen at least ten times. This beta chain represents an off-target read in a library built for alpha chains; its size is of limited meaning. The CDR3 DNA reads TGTGCCAGCAGCATATCCCAGGGGGCCGGGGAAGCTTTCTTT. It is translated as CASSISQGAGEAFF. The J gene is TRBJ1-1, the V gene TRBV7-2; 8 nucleotides align to TRBD1. The V gene end was trimmed by 5 bases and the J gene end by 8 bases; junction bases not matched to a gene: 10. The CDR3 runs to 14 residues. From germline, CDR1 is SGHTA and CDR2 FQGNSA.

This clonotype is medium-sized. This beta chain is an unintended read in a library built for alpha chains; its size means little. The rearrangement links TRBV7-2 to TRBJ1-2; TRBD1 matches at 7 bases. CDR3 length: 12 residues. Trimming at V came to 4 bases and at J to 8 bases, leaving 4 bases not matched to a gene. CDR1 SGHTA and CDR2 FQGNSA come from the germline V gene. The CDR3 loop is CASSSTGAGYTF. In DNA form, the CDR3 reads TGTGCCAGCAGCTCCACAGGGGCGGGCTACACCTTC. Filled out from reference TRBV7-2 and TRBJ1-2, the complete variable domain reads GAGVSQSPSNKVTEKGKDVELRCDPISGHTALYWYRQSLGQGLEFLIYFQGNSAPDKSGLPSDRFSAERTGGSVSTLTIQRTQQEDSAVYLCASSSTGAGYTFGSGTRLTVV.